This T cell receptor beta chain derives from a study of blood T cell repertoires in COVID-19. Study in general: The United States, Italy and Spain were the sources of the acute and convalescent COVID-19 samples. The cDNA or gDNA used as material had been derived from T cells, B-cell-depleted T cells, or PBMCs.

Per the original methods: By means of reference gene primer amplification, nucleated cell counts were estimated. Sequencing used immunoSEQ multiplex PCR; TCRdb keeps in-frame clones, though not all of them. V, J and clone size reflect that table, while D and trimming were determined from the DNA. The table records some 70,000 clones, 80% to 90% of them present only once. The CDR3 has 12 residues. Looked up from germline, CDR1 is SGHNT and CDR2 is YYREEE (reference sequence). V lost 0 bases and J lost 13, with 11 bases in between. Sequenced input: peripheral blood. The receptor was isolated from a woman in her 70s with acute or convalescent COVID-19. V gene TRBV5-4 combines with J gene TRBJ2-1; D gene unclear. CDR3: CASSLAMTAQFF. Here the CDR3 DNA reads TGTGCCAGCAGCTTGGCCATGACTGCACAGTTCTTC.